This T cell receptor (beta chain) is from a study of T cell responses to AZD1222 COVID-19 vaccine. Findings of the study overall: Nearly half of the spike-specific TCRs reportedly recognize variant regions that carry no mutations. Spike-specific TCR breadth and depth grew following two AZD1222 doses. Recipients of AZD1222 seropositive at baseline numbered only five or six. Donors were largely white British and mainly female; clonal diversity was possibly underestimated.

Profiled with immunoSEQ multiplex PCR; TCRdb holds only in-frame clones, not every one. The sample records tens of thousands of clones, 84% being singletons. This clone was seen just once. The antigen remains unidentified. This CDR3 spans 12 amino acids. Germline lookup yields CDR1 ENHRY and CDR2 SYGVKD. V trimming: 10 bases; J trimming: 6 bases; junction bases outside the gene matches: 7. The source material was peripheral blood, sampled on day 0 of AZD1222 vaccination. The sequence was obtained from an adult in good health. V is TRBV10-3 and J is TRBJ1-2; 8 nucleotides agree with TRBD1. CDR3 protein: CATEDRAHGYTF. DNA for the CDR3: TGTGCCACCGAGGACAGGGCCCATGGCTACACCTTC.